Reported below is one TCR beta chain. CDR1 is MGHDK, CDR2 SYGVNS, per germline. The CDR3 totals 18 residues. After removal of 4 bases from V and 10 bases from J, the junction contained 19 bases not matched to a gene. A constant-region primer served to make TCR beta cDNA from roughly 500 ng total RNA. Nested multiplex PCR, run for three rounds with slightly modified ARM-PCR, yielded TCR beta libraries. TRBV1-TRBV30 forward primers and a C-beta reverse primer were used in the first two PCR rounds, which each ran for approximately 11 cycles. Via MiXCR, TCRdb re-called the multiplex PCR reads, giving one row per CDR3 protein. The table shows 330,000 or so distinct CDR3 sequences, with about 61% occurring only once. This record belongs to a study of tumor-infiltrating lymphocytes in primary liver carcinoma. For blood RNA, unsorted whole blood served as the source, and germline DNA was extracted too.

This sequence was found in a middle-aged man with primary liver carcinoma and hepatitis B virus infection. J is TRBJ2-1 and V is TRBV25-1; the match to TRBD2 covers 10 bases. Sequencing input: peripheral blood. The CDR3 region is CASSVSKGVSSGSWEQFF. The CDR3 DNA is TGTGCCAGCAGTGTAAGTAAAGGGGTGTCTAGCGGGAGTTGGGAGCAGTTCTTC.